This TCR beta chain derives from a study of monozygotic twins with inflammatory bowel disease. The study's findings and limits: The sharing of clonotypes with others was lower in IBD patients than in healthy twins, especially with disease activity.

CDR1 and CDR2 (germline): SGHAT, FQNNGV. CDR3 length equals 15 residues. Eight distinct reactions (per sample) were used to make the cDNA. For each CDR3 protein, TCRdb gives one entry from its re-call of the 5' RACE reads, without DNA. The sample totals 440,000 or so distinct CDR3 sequences. About this clonotype: Its antigen is currently unknown.

The chain recombines TRBV11-2 with TRBJ2-1. The material sequenced was blood. The sequence came from a human donor with ulcerative colitis or Crohn's disease, or a healthy co-twin of an affected twin (not recorded which). CDR3: CASSLTSNPHNEQFF.